This T cell receptor (beta chain) was sequenced in a study of blood T cell repertoires in COVID-19. Whole-study context: The cDNA or gDNA used as material had been derived from T cells, B-cell-depleted T cells, or PBMCs.

The CDR3 runs to 15 residues. In germline, CDR1 is SGHTA, CDR2 FQGNSA. Trimming pared 1 base from V and 6 bases from J, leaving 13 bases between. Original analysis: Reference gene primer amplification gave estimated nucleated cell counts. Produced via immunoSEQ multiplex PCR; TCRdb's table is partial and in-frame only. The V and J calls and the clone size are those of that table, but D and trimming were determined from the DNA. The repertoire has tens of thousands of clones, about nine tenths of them found once; the top ten carry around a sixth. V usage is TRBV7-2 and J usage is TRBJ2-1; the D gene is possibly TRBD2 (6 bases). The specimen sequenced was peripheral blood. The clonotype originates from an elderly man in a cohort sampled during active COVID-19. In DNA, the CDR3 is TGTGCCAGCAGCTTAGTCGGGGGACTGGGCAATGAGCAGTTCTTC. As protein: CASSLVGGLGNEQFF.